This T cell receptor beta chain was recorded in a study of control samples from healthy donors and cancer patients. Data came from immunoSEQ multiplex PCR; TCRdb stores just in-frame clones and leaves some out. The sample holds fewer than 95,000 clones; around 83% are singletons and the top ten take roughly 1.2%. Trimming cost V 4 bases and J 5 bases, with 11 bases left between them. CDR3 length equals 13 residues. Germline-derived CDR1 and CDR2 are MNHEY and SVGEGT. The chain is built from TRBV6-2 or TRBV6-3 and TRBJ2-5, with D possibly TRBD1 on 5 matching bases. The clonotype originates from a woman between 45 and 60 years old in good health. The material sequenced was blood. CDR3 bases: TGTGCCAGCAGTTTGGGGCAAAGGGAGACCCAGTACTTC. This gives the protein CASSLGQRETQYF.